This T cell receptor beta chain was obtained from a study of blood T cell repertoires in COVID-19. This CDR3 region has 17 residues. Germline V gene sequence: CDR1 SGHNT, CDR2 YYREEE (reference sequence). V trimming: 1 base; J trimming: 4 bases; junction bases outside the gene matches: 9. As handled by the study authors: Nucleated cell counts were estimated from reference gene primer amplification. Measured with immunoSEQ multiplex PCR; TCRdb has only the in-frame clones, and not every one. V and J calls and clone size are as listed in that table; D and trimming were resolved from the DNA. The table lists 150,000 to 200,000 clones, over 70% of them singletons.

This chain connects TRBV5-4 to TRBJ2-7; 12 positions match TRBD2. This TCR was recovered from a man in his sixties who had been exposed to COVID-19. Sequenced sample: PBMCs or T cells enriched from blood (not recorded which). In DNA, the CDR3 is TGTGCCAGCAGCTTGATAGGTCCTAGCGGGAGGGATTACGAGCAGTACTTC. This gives the protein CASSLIGPSGRDYEQYF.